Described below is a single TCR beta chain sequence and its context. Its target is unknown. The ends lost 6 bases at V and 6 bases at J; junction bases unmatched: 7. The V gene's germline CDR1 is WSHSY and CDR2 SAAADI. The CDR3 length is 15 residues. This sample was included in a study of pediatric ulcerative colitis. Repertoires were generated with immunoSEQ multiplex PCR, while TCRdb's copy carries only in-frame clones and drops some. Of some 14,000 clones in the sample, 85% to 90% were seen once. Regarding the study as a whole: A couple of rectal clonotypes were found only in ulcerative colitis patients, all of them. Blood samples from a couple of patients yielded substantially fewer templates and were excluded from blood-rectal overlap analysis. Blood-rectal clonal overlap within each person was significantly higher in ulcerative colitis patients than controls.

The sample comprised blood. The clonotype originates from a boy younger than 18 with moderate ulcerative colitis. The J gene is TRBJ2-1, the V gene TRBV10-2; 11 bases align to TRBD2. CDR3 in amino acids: CASRLAGGPFNEQFF. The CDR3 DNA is TGCGCCAGCAGGTTAGCGGGAGGGCCATTCAATGAGCAGTTCTTC.